Shown below are 7 T cell receptor beta chains from a single sample sequenced in a study of control samples from healthy donors and cancer patients. TCRdb's copy holds only in-frame clones and misses some; the assay was immunoSEQ multiplex PCR. The sample comprises around 19,000 clones, 82% of which are singletons, and around 26% rests with the top ten. Sequencing was performed on PBMCs. The origin of the receptors is an elderly man with head and neck cancer.

This sequence joins TRBV3-1 (or the pseudogene TRBV3-2) and TRBJ2-5; TRBD2 aligns across 9 bases. The germline CDR1 and CDR2 sequences are LGHDT and YNNKEL (reference sequence). CDR3 size: 15 residues. V lost 4 bases and J lost 5; bases outside the gene matches: 8. The CDR3 loop reads CASSLIRTSVETQYF. CDR3 coding DNA: TGTGCCAGCAGCCTAATAAGGACTAGCGTCGAGACCCAGTACTTC.

This clone came up a few times. The chain joins TRBV14 to TRBJ2-7; D possibly corresponds to TRBD1 (5 bases). Germline V CDR1 and CDR2: SGHDN, FVKESK. The CDR3 length is 15 residues. Trimming took off 4 bases at V and 1 base at J, with 14 bases between the two ends. CDR3 amino acids: CASSPDSPRSYEQYF. The DNA for the CDR3 is TGTGCCAGCAGCCCCGACAGCCCCCGGTCCTACGAGCAGTACTTC.

CDR3 loop: CASSQERVNTEAFF. CDR3 coding DNA: TGCGCCAGCAGCCAAGAGAGGGTGAACACTGAAGCTTTCTTT. The chain links TRBV4-1 to TRBJ1-1; D is uncertain. Germline V gene data show CDR1 as MGHRA and CDR2 as YSYEKL. The V gene lost 0 bases and the J gene lost 0 bases, with 5 bases spanning the gap. This CDR3 region has 14 residues.

The V gene is TRBV12-3 or TRBV12-4, the J gene TRBJ2-7, with D perhaps matching TRBD2 (5 bases). With 2 bases removed from V and 4 bases from J, the gap between germline ends came to 9 bases. The CDR3 spans 13 residues. The CDR3 reads CASSLLDLYEQYF. The CDR3 coding sequence is TGTGCCAGCAGTTTATTGGACTTATACGAGCAGTACTTC.

The gene calls are TRBV7-6 and TRBJ2-5; 9 nucleotides line up with TRBD2. V lost 7 bases, J lost 4 bases, and 10 bases stayed unmatched. The germline V gene has CDR1 SGHVS and CDR2 FNYEAQ. The CDR3 length is 15 residues. The chain's CDR3 is CASKLRAAGGETQYF. In DNA, the CDR3 is TGTGCCAGCAAACTTAGGGCAGCGGGGGGAGAGACCCAGTACTTC.

The gene calls are TRBV21-1 and TRBJ1-6. TRBV21-1 represents a pseudogene. CDR3 length: 20 residues. The chain's CDR3 is CASSFARGQVLLGGNSPLHF. The CDR3 DNA sequence: TGTGCCAGCAGCTTTGCACGCGGACAGGTCCTGTTGGGGGGGAATTCACCCCTCCACTTT.

This clone appeared a single time. The CDR3 region has the DNA TGTGCCAGCAGCCCCAGGTCGACAGGGGACTATGGCTACACCTTC. Amino acid sequence: CASSPRSTGDYGYTF. V gene TRBV3-1 (or the pseudogene TRBV3-2) combines with J gene TRBJ1-2, with 8 bases matching TRBD1. The J segment lost 3 bases and the V segment lost 4 bases, leaving 7 bases of the junction unmatched. The germline V gene has CDR1 LGHDT and CDR2 YNNKEL (reference sequence). The CDR3 runs to 15 residues.